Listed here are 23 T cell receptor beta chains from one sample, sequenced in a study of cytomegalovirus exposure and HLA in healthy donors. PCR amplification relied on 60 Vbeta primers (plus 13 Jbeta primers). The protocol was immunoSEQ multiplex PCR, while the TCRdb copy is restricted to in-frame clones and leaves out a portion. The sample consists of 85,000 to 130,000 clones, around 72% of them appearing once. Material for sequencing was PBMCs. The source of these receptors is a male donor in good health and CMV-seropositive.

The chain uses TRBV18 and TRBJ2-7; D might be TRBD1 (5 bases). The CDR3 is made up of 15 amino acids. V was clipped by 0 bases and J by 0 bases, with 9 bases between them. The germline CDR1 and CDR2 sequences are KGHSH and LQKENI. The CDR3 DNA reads TGTGCCAGCTCACCACCGGCGACAGACTCCTACGAGCAGTACTTC. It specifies CASSPPATDSYEQYF.

In nucleotides, the CDR3 is TGTGCCAGCAGCCCGGGACAGGGGGCCTATGGCTACACCTTC. Its translation is CASSPGQGAYGYTF. The rearrangement joins TRBV7-2 to TRBJ1-2; 12 bases align to TRBD1. Germline CDR1 reads SGHTA; CDR2 reads FQGNSA. The CDR3 has 14 residues. With 5 bases clipped from V and 4 bases from J, the junction kept 2 bases outside the gene matches.

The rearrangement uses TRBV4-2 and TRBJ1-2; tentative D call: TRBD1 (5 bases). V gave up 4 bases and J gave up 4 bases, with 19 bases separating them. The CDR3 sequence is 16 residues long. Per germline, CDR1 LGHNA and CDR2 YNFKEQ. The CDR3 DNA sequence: TGTGCCAGCAGCCCAGGTCGCAGGGAGGCCGGCTATGGCTACACCTTC. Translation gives CASSPGRREAGYGYTF.

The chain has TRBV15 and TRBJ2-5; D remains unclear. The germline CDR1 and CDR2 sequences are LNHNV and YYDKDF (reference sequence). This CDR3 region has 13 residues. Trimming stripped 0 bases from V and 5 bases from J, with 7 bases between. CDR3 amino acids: CATSRDPRETQYF. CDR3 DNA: TGTGCCACCAGCAGAGATCCTAGGGAGACCCAGTACTTC. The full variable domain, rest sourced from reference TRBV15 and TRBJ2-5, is DAMVIQNPRYQVTQFGKPVTLSCSQTLNHNVMYWYQQKSSQAPKLLFHYYDKDFNNEADTPDNFQSRRPNTSFCFLDIRSPGLGDTAMYLCATSRDPRETQYFGPGTRLLVL.

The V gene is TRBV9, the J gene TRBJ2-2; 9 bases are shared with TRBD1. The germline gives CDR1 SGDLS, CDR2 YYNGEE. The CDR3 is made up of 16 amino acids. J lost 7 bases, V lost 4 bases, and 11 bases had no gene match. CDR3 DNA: TGTGCCAGCAGCCCGAAGGGACAGGGTTTCTACGGGGAGCTGTTTTTT. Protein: CASSPKGQGFYGELFF.

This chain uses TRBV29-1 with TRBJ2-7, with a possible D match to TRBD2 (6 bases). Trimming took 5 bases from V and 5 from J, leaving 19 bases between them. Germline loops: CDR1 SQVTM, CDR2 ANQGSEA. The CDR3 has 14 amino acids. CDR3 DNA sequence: TGCAGCGTTTCCGCCTACCGGGAGCCACACGAGCAGTACTTC. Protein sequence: CSVSAYREPHEQYF.

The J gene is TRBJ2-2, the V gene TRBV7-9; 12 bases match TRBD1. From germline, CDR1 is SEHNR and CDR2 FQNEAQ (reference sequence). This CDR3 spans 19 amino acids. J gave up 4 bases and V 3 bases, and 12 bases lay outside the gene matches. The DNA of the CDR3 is TGTGCCAGCAGCTTTAGAGCCGGGACAGGGGGCTCGGCCACCGGGGAGCTGTTTTTT. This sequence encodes CASSFRAGTGGSATGELFF.

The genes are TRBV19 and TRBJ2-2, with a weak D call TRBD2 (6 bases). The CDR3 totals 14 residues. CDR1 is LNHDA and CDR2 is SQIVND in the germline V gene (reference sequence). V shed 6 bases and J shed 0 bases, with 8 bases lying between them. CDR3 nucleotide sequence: TGTGCCAGTAGCGGGACTGCGAACACCGGGGAGCTGTTTTTT. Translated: CASSGTANTGELFF. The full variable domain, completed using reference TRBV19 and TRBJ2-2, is DGGITQSPKYLFRKEGQNVTLSCEQNLNHDAMYWYRQDPGQGLRLIYYSQIVNDFQKGDIAEGYSVSREKKESFPLTVTSAQKNPTAFYLCASSGTANTGELFFGEGSRLTVL.

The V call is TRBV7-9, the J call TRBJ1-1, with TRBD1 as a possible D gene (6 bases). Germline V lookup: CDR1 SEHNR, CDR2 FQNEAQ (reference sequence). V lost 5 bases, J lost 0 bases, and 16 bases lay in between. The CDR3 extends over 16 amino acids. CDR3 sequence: CASSRYRVEVNTEAFF. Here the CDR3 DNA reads TGTGCCAGCAGCCGGTACAGGGTGGAAGTGAACACTGAAGCTTTCTTT.

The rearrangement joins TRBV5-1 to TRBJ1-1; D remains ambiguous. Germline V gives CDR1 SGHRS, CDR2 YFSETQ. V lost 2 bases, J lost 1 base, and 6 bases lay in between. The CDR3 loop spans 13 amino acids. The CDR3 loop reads CASSFTANTEAFF. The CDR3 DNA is TGCGCCAGCAGCTTTACTGCGAACACTGAAGCTTTCTTT.

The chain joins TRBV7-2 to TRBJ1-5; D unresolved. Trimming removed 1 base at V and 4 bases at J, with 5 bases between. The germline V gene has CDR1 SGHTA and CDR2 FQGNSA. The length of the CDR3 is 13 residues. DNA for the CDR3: TGTGCCAGCAGCTTAGAGCCTAATCAGCCCCAGCATTTT. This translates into CASSLEPNQPQHF. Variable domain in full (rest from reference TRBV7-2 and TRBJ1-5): GAGVSQSPSNKVTEKGKDVELRCDPISGHTALYWYRQSLGQGLEFLIYFQGNSAPDKSGLPSDRFSAERTGGSVSTLTIQRTQQEDSAVYLCASSLEPNQPQHFGDGTRLSIL.

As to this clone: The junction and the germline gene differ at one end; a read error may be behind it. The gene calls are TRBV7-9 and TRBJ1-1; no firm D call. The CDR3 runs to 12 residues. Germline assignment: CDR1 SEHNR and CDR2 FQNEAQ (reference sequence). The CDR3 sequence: CSSSLQNTEAFF. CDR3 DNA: TGTTCCAGCAGCTTACAGAACACTGAAGCTTTCTTT.

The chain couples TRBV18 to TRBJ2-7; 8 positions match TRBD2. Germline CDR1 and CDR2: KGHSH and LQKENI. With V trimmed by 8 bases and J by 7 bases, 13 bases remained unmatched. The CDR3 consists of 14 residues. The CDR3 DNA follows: TGTGCCAGCAGGCGGGGGGCCCAAGGAGGAGAGCAGTACTTC. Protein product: CASRRGAQGGEQYF.

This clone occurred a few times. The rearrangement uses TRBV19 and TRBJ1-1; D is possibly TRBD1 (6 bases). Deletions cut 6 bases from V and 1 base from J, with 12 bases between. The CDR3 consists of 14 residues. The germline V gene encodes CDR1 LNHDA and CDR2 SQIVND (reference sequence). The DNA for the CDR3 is TGTGCCAGTAGCTTTCTAGGGGGGAACACTGAAGCTTTCTTT. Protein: CASSFLGGNTEAFF.

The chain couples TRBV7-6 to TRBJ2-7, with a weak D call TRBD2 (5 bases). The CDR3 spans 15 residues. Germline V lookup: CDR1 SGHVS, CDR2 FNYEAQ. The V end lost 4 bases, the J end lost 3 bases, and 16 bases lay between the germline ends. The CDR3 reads CASSSGIPKDYEQYF. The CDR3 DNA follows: TGTGCCAGCAGCTCCGGGATCCCCAAGGACTACGAGCAGTACTTC.

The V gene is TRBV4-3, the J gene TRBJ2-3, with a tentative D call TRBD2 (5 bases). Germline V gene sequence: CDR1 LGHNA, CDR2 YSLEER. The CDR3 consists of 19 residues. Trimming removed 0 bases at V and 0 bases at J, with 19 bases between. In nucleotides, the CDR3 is TGCGCCAGCAGCCAAGATCTGACCCGCGCGAGCGGCAGCACAGATACGCAGTATTTT. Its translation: CASSQDLTRASGSTDTQYF.

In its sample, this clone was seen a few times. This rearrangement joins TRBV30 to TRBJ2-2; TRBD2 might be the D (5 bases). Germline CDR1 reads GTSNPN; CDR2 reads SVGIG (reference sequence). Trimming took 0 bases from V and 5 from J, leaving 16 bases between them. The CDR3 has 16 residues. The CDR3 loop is CAWSVLGPPLTGELFF. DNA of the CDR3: TGTGCCTGGAGTGTACTAGGTCCACCCCTAACCGGGGAGCTGTTTTTT. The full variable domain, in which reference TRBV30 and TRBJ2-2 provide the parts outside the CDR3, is SQTIHQWPATLVQPVGSPLSLECTVEGTSNPNLYWYRQAAGRGLQLLFYSVGIGQISSEVPQNLSASRPQDRQFILSSKKLLLSDSGFYLCAWSVLGPPLTGELFFGEGSRLTVL.

The CDR3 sequence: CASSLRPGQGLYEQYF. Here the CDR3 DNA reads TGTGCCAGCAGCTTAAGACCGGGACAGGGGCTCTACGAGCAGTACTTC. J is TRBJ2-5 and V is TRBV7-8; 10 bases align to TRBD1. The end of the DNA fits TRBJ2-7 better, so the J call may be wrong. The germline gives CDR1 SGHVS, CDR2 FQNEAQ. The CDR3 totals 16 residues.

The CDR3 sequence is CASSTGLAGDLSYEQYF. CDR3 DNA: TGTGCCAGTAGTACGGGACTAGCGGGTGACCTATCCTACGAGCAGTACTTC. The chain is built from TRBV19 and TRBJ2-7; 12 bases fit TRBD2. After removal of 4 bases from V and 1 base from J, the junction contained 8 bases not matched to a gene. The length of the CDR3 is 17 residues. CDR1 and CDR2 (germline): LNHDA, SQIVND (reference sequence).

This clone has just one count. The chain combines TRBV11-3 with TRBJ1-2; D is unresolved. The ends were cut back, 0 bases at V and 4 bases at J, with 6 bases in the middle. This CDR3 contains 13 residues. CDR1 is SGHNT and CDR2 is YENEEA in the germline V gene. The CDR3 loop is CASSLERGYGYTF. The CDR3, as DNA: TGTGCCAGCAGCTTAGAGCGGGGCTATGGCTACACCTTC. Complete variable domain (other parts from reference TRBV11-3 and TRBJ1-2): EAGVVQSPRYKIIEKKQPVAFWCNPISGHNTLYWYLQNLGQGPELLIRYENEEAVDDSQLPKDRFSAERLKGVDSTLKIQPAELGDSAVYLCASSLERGYGYTFGSGTRLTVV.

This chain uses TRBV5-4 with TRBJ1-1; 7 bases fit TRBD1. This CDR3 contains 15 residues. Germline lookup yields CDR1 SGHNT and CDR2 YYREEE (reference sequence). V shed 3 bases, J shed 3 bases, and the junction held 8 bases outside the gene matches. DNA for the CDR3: TGTGCCAGCAGCTCCTCAGGGGGAGTTGACACTGAAGCTTTCTTT. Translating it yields CASSSSGGVDTEAFF.

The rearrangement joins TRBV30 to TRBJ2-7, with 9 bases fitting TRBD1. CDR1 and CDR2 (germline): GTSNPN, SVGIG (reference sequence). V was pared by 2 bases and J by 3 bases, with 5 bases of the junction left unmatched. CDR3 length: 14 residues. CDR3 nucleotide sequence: TGTGCCTGGAGTCAAGGGACAGGGAGCTACGAGCAGTACTTC. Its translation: CAWSQGTGSYEQYF.

The CDR3 DNA sequence: TGTGCCAGCACCACTTTCGGCAGGGGATACTATGGCTACACCTTC. Protein sequence: CASTTFGRGYYGYTF. The chain recombines TRBV2 with TRBJ1-2; TRBD1 might be the D (6 bases). There are 15 residues in the CDR3. The V and J ends lost 7 bases and 3 bases respectively, with 18 bases between them. Germline CDR1 and CDR2: SNHLY and FYNNEI.